This T cell receptor beta chain was identified during a study of T cells in localized non-small cell lung cancer. Whole-study results and caveats: Across samples, adjacent lung featured a median approximately 60 of the top 100 tumor clones.

Details on this clone: The target antigen is unknown.

Repertoires were generated with immunoSEQ multiplex PCR, while TCRdb's copy carries only in-frame clones and drops some. The sample has around 140,000 clones, 89% seen once; the top ten hold 1.5% to 2%. CDR1 is KGHSH, CDR2 LQKENI, per germline. The CDR3 runs 14 residues. V gave up 4 bases and J gave up 7 bases, with 13 bases separating them. This clonotype was sampled from a female donor older than 55 with stage I lung adenocarcinoma. This chain connects TRBV18 to TRBJ2-2; a weak D match, TRBD1 (5 bases). The source material was peripheral blood, sampled before any cancer treatment. The CDR3 nucleotides read TGTGCCAGCTCACTGAAACAGGAGATCGGGGAGCTGTTTTTT. Amino acid sequence: CASSLKQEIGELFF.